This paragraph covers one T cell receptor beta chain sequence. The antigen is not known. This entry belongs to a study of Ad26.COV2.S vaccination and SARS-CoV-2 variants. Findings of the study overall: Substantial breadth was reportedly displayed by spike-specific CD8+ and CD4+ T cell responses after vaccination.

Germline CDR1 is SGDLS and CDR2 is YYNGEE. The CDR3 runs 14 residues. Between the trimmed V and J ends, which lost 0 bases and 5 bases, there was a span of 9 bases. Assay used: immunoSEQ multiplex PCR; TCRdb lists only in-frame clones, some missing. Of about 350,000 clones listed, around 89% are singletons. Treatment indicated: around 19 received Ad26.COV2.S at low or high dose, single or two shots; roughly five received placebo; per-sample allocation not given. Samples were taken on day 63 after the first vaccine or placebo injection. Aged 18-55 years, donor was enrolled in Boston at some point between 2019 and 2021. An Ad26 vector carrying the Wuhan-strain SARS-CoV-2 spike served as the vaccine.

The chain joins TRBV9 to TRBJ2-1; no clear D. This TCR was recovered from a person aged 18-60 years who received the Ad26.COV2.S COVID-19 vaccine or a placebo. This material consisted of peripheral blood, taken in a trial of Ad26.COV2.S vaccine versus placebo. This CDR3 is CASSVVPVDNEQFF. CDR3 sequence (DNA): TGTGCCAGCAGCGTAGTGCCAGTGGACAATGAGCAGTTCTTC.